This TCR beta chain was identified in a study of vaccination and CD4 T cells after COVID-19. On this clonotype: Its antigen is currently unknown.

General observations from the study: It was observed that, in convalescent patients, a median approximately 86% of reactive clones arose only post-vaccination.

Treatment specified: approximately nine-day PBMC culture with coronavirus spike peptide pools or control peptides (ViraFEST assay). Gathering of the CD4+ T cells, from the unexposed donor, took place before the COVID-19 pandemic (2011-2018). V was pared by 6 bases and J by 0 bases, with 4 bases of the junction left unmatched. The length of the CDR3 is 15 residues. Per the germline V gene, CDR1 is MNHEY and CDR2 is SVGEGT. The Oncomine TCR Beta short-read assay sequenced DNA from cultured CD4+ T cells. Genomic DNA extraction was carried out from cultured CD4+ T cells. TCRdb reanalysed the PCR reads using MiXCR and keeps one entry per CDR3 protein. Here the sample spans fewer than 9,500 distinct CDR3 sequences, roughly a third being singletons.

The chain employs TRBV6-2 or TRBV6-3 and TRBJ2-1; 8 bases map to TRBD2. This receptor was obtained from a human donor in good health. The sample comprised CD4+ T cells from blood, cultured in vitro. CDR3 in amino acids: CASSPGTSSYNEQFF. The CDR3 coding sequence is TGTGCCAGCAGCCCCGGGACTAGCTCCTACAATGAGCAGTTCTTC.